This TCR beta chain was captured in a study of PD-1 blockade in classical Hodgkin lymphoma. The study, taken as a whole, reports: Anyone who began nivolumab under 1 year after ASCT was excluded.

Looked up from germline, CDR1 is SEHNR and CDR2 is FQNEAQ (reference sequence). Between the trimmed V and J ends, which lost 2 bases and 5 bases, there was a span of 11 bases. This CDR3 comprises 14 residues. Clones were read by immunoSEQ multiplex PCR, and TCRdb kept only the in-frame ones, dropping some. The sample lists over 20,000 clones, less than 90% seen once, with over 1.5% in the top ten. No patient escaped relapse after autologous stem cell transplantation, and brentuximab vedotin exposure varied. Magnetic depletion of unwanted cells isolated CD4+ T cells from thawed PBMCs. Relapsed/refractory classical Hodgkin lymphoma patients had complete, partial or progressive responses. On this clone itself: Its specificity is not known.

Sample: CD4+ T cells from blood, taken at baseline. The V and J genes are TRBV7-9 and TRBJ2-3; D may be TRBD1 or TRBD2 (5 bases each). The TCR comes from a human donor with classical Hodgkin lymphoma. The CDR3, as DNA: TGTGCCAGCAGCTTAATGCAGGGAGAAGATACGCAGTATTTT. Translation: CASSLMQGEDTQYF.